This TCR beta chain came from a study of cytomegalovirus exposure and HLA in healthy donors (dated by TCRdb to between 2016 and 2019). At the level of the whole study: A later analysis indicated that the roughly 130 validation repertoires were generated on the platform also employed for the roughly 720 repertoires of the first cohort. The study aimed to test whether signatures of past pathogen exposure could be identified by cataloging public T cell receptors. High-throughput TCR immunosequencing, statistical association of individual TCRs with disease status, and machine learning were combined to predict cytomegalovirus infection status. Besides the first cohort of some 670 subjects, a separate validation cohort made up of 120 different subjects was used.

Separate from the approximately 670-subject first cohort, the validation cohort of 90 to 150 subjects was the group to which the donors belonged. The CDR3 contains 17 residues, cysteine and phenylalanine counted. Only the CDR3 part of the read is kept: 51 bases, read in frame from the first base. Taken from the germline V gene (reference sequence), the CDR1 and CDR2 loops are SGHKS and YYEKEE. V is clipped by 0 bases and J by 2 bases, and the sequence between their germline boundaries is 18 bases long. What the study reported, not specific to this receptor: The authors suggested that the approach could potentially be extended to other disease states and immunological phenotypes. The study gave a list of about 170 TCR beta chains associated with cytomegalovirus. A later analysis found that TCRs clustered in the first cohort also tended to co-occur in the approximately 120 validation repertoires, with 90% to 95% of cluster scores above 0. In vitro tests confirmed that a few of the cytomegalovirus-associated TCR beta chains recognize cytomegalovirus antigens. Most TCR sequences were observed very rarely across donors, whereas some public TCRs were present in many individuals. A later analysis lacked HLA typing for the validation cohort, so it scored co-occurrence in that cohort across all 110 or so repertoires. The classifier was reported to diagnose cytomegalovirus status with high specificity and sensitivity in both the original and validation cohorts.

Library method: the immunoSEQ multiplex PCR assay. As for how the authors treated the data: A statistical classification framework was built for diagnosing cytomegalovirus status from the catalog of TCR beta chain sequences. TCRdb's version of the immuneACCESS table is confined to in-frame rearrangements and falls short of the full clone set. An unresolved V gene accounts for under half of the shortfall where checked; the remainder is of unknown origin. V and J calls and clone size are as listed in that table; D and trimming were resolved from the DNA. The sample contains over 200,000 clones, approximately 86% of them found a single time. 2.9% of the sample belongs to the ten largest clones. This clone came up once. This clone's antigen is unknown. No base-level quality is on record; no much larger clone is a single base apart.

The rearrangement joined TRBV5-5 to TRBJ2-7; no D gene call is confident. This TCR was recovered from a woman aged 18-35 years in good health and CMV-seronegative. The sequencing input was PBMCs. Read as DNA, the sequence is TGTGCCAGCAGCTTGGACCAGAAGTTTATCTCAACCTACGAGCAGTACTTC. It translates as CASSLDQKFISTYEQYF.